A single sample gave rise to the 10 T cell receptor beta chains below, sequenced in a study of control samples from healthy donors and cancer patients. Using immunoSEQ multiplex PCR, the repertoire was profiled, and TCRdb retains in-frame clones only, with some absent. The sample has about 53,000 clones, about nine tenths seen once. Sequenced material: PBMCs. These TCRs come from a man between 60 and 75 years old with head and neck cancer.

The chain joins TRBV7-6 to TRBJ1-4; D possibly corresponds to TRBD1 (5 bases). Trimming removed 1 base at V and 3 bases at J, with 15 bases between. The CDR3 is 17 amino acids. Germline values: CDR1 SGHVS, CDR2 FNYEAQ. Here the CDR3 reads CASSLGIPGQANEKLFF. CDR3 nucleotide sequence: TGTGCCAGCAGCTTAGGGATCCCGGGGCAGGCTAATGAAAAACTGTTTTTT.

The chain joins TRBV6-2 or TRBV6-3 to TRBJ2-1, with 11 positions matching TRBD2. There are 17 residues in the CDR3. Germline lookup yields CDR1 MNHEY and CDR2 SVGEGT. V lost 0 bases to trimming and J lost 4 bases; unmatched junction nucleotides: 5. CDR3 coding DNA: TGTGCCAGCAGTTACTCCCCGACTAGCGGGGTGTACAATGAGCAGTTCTTC. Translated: CASSYSPTSGVYNEQFF.

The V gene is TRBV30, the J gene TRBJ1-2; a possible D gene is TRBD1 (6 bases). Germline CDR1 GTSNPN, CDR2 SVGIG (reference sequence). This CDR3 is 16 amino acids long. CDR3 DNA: TGTACCCTCTCACGGGGCAGGGGCTTCTTCAACTATGGCTACACCTTC. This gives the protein CTLSRGRGFFNYGYTF. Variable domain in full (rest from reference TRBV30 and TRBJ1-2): SQTIHQWPATLVQPVGSPLSLECTVEGTSNPNLYWYRQAAGRGLQLLFYSVGIGQISSEVPQNLSASRPQDRQFILSSKKLLLSDSGFYLCTLSRGRGFFNYGYTFGSGTRLTVV.

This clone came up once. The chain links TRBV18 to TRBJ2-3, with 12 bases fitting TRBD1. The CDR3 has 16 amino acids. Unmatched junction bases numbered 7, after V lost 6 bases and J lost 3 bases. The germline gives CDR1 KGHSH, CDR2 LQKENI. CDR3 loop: CASSARDRGRTDTQYF. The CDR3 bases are TGTGCCAGCTCGGCTCGGGACAGGGGGCGAACAGATACGCAGTATTTT. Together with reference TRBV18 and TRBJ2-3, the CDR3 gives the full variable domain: NAGVMQNPRHLVRRRGQEARLRCSPMKGHSHVYWYRQLPEEGLKFMVYLQKENIIDESGMPKERFSAEFPKEGPSILRIQQVVRGDSAAYFCASSARDRGRTDTQYFGPGTRLTVL.

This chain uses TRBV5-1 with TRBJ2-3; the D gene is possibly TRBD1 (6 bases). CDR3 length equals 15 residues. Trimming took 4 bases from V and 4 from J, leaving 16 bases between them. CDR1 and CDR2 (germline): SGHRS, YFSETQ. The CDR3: CASSPTGMRSDTQYF. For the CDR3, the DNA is TGCGCCAGCAGCCCCACAGGGATGAGGTCAGATACGCAGTATTTT.

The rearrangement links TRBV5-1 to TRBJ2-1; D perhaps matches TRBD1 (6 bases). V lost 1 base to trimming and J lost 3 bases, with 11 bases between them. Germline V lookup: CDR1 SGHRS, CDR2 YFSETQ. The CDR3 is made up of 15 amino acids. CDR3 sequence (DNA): TGCGCCAGCAGCTTGTGGCAGGGGATCTACAATGAGCAGTTCTTC. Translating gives CASSLWQGIYNEQFF. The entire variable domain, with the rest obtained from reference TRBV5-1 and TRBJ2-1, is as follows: KAGVTQTPRYLIKTRGQQVTLSCSPISGHRSVSWYQQTPGQGLQFLFEYFSETQRNKGNFPGRFSGRQFSNSRSEMNVSTLELGDSALYLCASSLWQGIYNEQFFGPGTRLTVL.

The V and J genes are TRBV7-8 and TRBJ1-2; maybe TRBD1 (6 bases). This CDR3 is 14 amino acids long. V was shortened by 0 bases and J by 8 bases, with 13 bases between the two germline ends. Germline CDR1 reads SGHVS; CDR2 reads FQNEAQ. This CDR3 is CASSLAGGRRGYTF. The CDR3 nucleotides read TGTGCCAGCAGCTTAGCGGGGGGGCGCAGAGGCTACACCTTC. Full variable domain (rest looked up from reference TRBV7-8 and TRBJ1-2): GAGVSQSPRYKVAKRGQDVALRCDPISGHVSLFWYQQALGQGPEFLTYFQNEAQLDKSGLPSDRFFAERPEGSVSTLKIQRTQQEDSAVYLCASSLAGGRRGYTFGSGTRLTVV.

The CDR3 nucleotides are TGTGCCAGCAGCTTATTAGGGGCCCAGTCCCATGAGCAGTTCTTC. This encodes CASSLLGAQSHEQFF. This chain connects TRBV7-2 to TRBJ2-1; perhaps TRBD1 as D (5 bases). This CDR3 is built from 15 residues. Germline CDR1 and CDR2: SGHTA and FQGNSA. The V end lost 2 bases, the J end lost 8 bases, and 16 bases lay between the germline ends. The full variable domain, rest sourced from reference TRBV7-2 and TRBJ2-1, is GAGVSQSPSNKVTEKGKDVELRCDPISGHTALYWYRQSLGQGLEFLIYFQGNSAPDKSGLPSDRFSAERTGGSVSTLTIQRTQQEDSAVYLCASSLLGAQSHEQFFGPGTRLTVL.

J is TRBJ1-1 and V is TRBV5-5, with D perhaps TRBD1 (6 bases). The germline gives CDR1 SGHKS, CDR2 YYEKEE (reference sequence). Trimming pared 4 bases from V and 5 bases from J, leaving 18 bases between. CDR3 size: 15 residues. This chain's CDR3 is CASSLLQGGWTEAFF. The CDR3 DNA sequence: TGTGCCAGCAGCCTATTACAGGGTGGATGGACTGAAGCTTTCTTT.

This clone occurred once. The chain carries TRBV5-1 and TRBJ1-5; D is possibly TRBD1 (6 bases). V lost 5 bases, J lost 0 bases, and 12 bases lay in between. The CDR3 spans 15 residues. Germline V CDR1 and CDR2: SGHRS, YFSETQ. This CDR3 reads CASSLQGFSNQPQHF. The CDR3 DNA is TGCGCCAGCAGTCTGCAGGGGTTTAGCAATCAGCCCCAGCATTTT.